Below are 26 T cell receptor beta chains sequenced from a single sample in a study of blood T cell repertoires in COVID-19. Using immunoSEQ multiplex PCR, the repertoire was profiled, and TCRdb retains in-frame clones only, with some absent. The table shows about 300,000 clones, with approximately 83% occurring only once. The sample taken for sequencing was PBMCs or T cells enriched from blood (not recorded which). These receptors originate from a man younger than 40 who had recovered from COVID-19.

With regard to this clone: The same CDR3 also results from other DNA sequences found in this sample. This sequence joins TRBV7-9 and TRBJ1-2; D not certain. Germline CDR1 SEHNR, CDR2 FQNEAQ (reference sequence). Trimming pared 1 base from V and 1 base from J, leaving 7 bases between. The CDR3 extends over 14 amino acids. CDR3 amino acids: CASSLGTVNYGYTF. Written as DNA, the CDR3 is TGTGCCAGCAGCTTAGGTACAGTTAACTATGGCTACACCTTC. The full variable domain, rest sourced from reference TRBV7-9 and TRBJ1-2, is DTGVSQNPRHKITKRGQNVTFRCDPISEHNRLYWYRQTLGQGPEFLTYFQNEAQLEKSRLLSDRFSAERPKGSFSTLEIQRTEQGDSAMYLCASSLGTVNYGYTFGSGTRLTVV.

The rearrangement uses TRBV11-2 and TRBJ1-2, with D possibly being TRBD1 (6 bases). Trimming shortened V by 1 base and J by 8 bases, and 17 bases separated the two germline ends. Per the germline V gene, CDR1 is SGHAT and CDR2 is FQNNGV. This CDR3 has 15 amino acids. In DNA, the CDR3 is TGTGCCAGCAGCTTAGCAGGGGACATTCTCTACGGCTACACCTTC. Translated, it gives CASSLAGDILYGYTF.

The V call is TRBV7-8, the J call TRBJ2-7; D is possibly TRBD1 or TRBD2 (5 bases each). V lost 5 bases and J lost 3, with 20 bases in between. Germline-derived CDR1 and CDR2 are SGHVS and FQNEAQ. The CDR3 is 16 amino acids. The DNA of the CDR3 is TGTGCCAGCAGCCAGGGTGGTGGGAGAACGGGCTACGAGCAGTACTTC. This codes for CASSQGGGRTGYEQYF.

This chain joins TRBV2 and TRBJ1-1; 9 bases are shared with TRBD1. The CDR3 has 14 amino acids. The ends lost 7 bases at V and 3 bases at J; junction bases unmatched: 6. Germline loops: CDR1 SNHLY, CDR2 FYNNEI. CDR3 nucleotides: TGTGCCAGCATGGACAGGGGTCAATACACTGAAGCTTTCTTT. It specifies CASMDRGQYTEAFF.

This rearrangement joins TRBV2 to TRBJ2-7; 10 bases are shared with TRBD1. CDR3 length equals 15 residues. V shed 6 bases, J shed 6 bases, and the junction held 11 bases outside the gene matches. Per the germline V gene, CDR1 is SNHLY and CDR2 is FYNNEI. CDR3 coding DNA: TGTGCCAGCAGGGGGCCGGGACAGGGGACCTCCGAGCAGTACTTC. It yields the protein CASRGPGQGTSEQYF.

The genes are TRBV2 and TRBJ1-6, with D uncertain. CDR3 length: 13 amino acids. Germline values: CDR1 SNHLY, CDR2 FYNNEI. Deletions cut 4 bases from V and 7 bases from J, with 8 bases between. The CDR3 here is CASSVVENSPLHF. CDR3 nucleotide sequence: TGTGCCAGCAGTGTCGTGGAGAATTCACCCCTCCACTTT.

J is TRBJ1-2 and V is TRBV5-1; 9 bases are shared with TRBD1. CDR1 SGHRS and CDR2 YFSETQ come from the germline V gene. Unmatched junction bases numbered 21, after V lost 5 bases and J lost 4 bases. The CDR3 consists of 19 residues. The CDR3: CASSASIGVGDRESYGYTF. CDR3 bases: TGCGCCAGCAGTGCATCAATTGGGGTCGGGGACAGGGAGAGCTATGGCTACACCTTC.

The CDR3 DNA is TGTGCCAGTAGTATGGTGTCGGGTTACTCCTACGAGCAGTACTTC. Translated, it gives CASSMVSGYSYEQYF. The J gene is TRBJ2-7, the V gene TRBV19; D remains ambiguous. The CDR3 spans 15 residues. In germline, CDR1 is LNHDA, CDR2 SQIVND (reference sequence). The V gene lost 3 bases and the J gene lost 0 bases, with 12 bases spanning the gap.

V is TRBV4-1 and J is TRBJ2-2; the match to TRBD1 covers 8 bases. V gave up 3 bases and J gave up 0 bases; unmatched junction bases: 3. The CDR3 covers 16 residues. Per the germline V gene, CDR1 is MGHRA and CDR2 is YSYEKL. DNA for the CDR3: TGCGCCAGCAGCCAGCGGACAGGGACGAACACCGGGGAGCTGTTTTTT. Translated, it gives CASSQRTGTNTGELFF.

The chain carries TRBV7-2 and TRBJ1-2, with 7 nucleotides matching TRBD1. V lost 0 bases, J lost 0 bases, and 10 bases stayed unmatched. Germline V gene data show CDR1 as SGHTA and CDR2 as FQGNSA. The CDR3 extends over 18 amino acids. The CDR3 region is CASSLADGQALANYGYTF. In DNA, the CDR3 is TGTGCCAGCAGCTTAGCGGACGGACAGGCTTTAGCTAACTATGGCTACACCTTC.

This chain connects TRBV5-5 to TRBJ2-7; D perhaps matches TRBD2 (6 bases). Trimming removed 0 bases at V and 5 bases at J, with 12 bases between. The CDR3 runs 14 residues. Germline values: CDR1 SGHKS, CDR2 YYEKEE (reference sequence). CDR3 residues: CASSLEWGGNEQYF. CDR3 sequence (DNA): TGTGCCAGCAGCTTGGAATGGGGCGGGAACGAGCAGTACTTC.

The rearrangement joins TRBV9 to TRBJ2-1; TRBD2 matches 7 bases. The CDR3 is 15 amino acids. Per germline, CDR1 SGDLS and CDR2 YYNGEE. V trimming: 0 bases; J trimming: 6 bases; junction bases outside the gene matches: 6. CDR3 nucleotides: TGTGCCAGCAGCGTAGGAGATCGGGAGGCCAATGAGCAGTTCTTC. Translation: CASSVGDREANEQFF.

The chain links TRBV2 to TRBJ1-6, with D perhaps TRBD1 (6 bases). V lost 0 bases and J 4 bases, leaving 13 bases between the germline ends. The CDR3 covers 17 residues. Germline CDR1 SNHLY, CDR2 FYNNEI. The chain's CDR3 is CASSEAGFGTYNSPLHF. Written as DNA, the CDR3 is TGTGCCAGCAGTGAAGCCGGATTCGGGACATATAATTCACCCCTCCACTTT.

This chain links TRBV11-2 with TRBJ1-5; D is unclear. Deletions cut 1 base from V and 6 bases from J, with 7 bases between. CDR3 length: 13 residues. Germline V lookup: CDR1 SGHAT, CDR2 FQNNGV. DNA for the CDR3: TGTGCCAGCAGCTTAGGGTCACTTCAGCCCCAGCATTTT. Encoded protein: CASSLGSLQPQHF.

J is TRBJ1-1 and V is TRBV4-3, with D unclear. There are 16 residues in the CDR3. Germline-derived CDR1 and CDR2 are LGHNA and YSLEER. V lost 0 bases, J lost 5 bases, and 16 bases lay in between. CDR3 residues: CASSQDLPEPGTEAFF. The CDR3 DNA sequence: TGCGCCAGCAGCCAAGATCTTCCCGAGCCGGGGACTGAAGCTTTCTTT.

The CDR3 DNA reads as TGTGCCAGCAGCACCAGGGAAATGTCACCCCTCCACTTT. It specifies CASSTREMSPLHF. This sequence joins TRBV7-2 and TRBJ1-6, with D possibly TRBD1 on 5 matching bases. The CDR3 consists of 13 residues. In germline, CDR1 is SGHTA, CDR2 FQGNSA. With 5 bases removed from V and 10 bases from J, the gap between germline ends came to 12 bases. Combining the CDR3 with reference TRBV7-2 and TRBJ1-6 gives the whole variable domain GAGVSQSPSNKVTEKGKDVELRCDPISGHTALYWYRQSLGQGLEFLIYFQGNSAPDKSGLPSDRFSAERTGGSVSTLTIQRTQQEDSAVYLCASSTREMSPLHFGNGTRLTVT.

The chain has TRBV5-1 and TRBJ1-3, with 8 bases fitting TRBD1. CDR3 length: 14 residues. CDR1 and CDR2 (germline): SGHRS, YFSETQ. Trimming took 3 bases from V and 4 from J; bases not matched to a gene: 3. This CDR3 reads CASSSGGGGNTIYF. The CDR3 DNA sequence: TGCGCCAGCAGCTCAGGGGGCGGAGGAAACACCATATATTTT.

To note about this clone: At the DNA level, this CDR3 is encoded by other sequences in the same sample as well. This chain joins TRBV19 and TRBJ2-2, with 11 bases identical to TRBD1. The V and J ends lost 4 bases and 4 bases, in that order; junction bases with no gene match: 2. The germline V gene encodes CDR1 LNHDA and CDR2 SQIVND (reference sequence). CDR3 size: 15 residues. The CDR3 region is CASSRGTGGTGELFF. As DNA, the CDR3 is TGTGCCAGTAGTAGGGGGACAGGGGGCACCGGGGAGCTGTTTTTT.

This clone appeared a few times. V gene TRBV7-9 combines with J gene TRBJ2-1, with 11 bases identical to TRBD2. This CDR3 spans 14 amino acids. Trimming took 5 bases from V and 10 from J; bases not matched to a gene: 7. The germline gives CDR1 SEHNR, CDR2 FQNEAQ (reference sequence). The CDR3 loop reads CASSALAGVGEQFF. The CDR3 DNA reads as TGTGCCAGCAGCGCACTAGCGGGGGTGGGGGAGCAGTTCTTC.

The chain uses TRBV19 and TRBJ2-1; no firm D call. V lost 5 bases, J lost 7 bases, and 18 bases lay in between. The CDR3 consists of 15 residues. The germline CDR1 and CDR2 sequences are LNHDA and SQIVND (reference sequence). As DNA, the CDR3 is TGTGCCAGTAGTCCCCTCGCCGATCTTAGAAATGAGCAGTTCTTC. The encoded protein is CASSPLADLRNEQFF.

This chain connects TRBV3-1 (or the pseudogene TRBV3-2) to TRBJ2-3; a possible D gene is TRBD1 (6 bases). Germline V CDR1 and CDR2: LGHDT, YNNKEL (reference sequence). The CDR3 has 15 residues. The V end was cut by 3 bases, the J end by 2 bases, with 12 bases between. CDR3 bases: TGTGCCAGCAGCCACCTCCGGGACACCACAGATACGCAGTATTTT. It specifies CASSHLRDTTDTQYF.

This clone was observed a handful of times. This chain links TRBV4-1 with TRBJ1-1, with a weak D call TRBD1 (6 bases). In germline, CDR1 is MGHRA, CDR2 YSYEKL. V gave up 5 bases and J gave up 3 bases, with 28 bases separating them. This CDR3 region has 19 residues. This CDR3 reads CASSSRKYVGHPADTEAFF. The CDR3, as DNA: TGCGCCAGCAGCTCAAGAAAATATGTGGGACACCCGGCGGACACTGAAGCTTTCTTT.

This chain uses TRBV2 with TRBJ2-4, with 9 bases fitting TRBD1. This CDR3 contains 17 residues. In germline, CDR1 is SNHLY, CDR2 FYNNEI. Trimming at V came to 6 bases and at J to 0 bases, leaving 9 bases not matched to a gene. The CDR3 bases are TGTGCCAGCAGCGGGGGACAGGGCCAACTAGCCAAAAACATTCAGTACTTC. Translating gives CASSGGQGQLAKNIQYF.

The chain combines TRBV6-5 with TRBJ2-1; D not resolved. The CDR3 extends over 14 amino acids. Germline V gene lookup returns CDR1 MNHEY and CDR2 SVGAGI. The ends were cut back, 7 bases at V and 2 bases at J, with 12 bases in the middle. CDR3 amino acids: CASIVEVTYNEQFF. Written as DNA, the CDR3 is TGTGCCAGCATCGTAGAGGTCACCTACAATGAGCAGTTCTTC.

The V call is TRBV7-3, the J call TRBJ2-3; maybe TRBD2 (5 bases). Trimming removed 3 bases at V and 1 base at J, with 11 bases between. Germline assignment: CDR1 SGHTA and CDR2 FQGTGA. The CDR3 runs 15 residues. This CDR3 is CASSFGGLRTDTQYF. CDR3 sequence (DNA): TGTGCCAGCAGCTTTGGCGGGTTACGCACAGATACGCAGTATTTT.

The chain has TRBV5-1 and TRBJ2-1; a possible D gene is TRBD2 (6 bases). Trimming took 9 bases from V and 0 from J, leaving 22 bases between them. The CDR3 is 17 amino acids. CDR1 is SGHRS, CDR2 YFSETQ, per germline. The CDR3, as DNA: TGCGCCACCAAACCCGAGTTAGTCGGGAGCTCCTACAATGAGCAGTTCTTC. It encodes CATKPELVGSSYNEQFF.